The sequence of this TCR beta chain was determined in a study of blood T cell repertoires in COVID-19. Only in-frame clones appear in the TCRdb table, and some are missing; sequencing was by immunoSEQ multiplex PCR. The profile shows 150,000 or so clones, about 80% of them singletons. Germline V CDR1 and CDR2: SGHDN, FVKESK. After removal of 0 bases from V and 5 bases from J, the junction contained 9 bases not matched to a gene. This CDR3 has 17 amino acids. The rearrangement joins TRBV14 to TRBJ2-1; TRBD2 matches 8 bases. The clonotype originates from a woman older than 75 with acute or convalescent COVID-19. Sequencing was carried out using peripheral blood. The CDR3 DNA is TGTGCCAGCAGCCAAGATCGCGTGACTAGCGAGAACAATGAGCAGTTCTTC. It specifies CASSQDRVTSENNEQFF.